These 10 T cell receptor beta chains share one sample of origin, sequenced in a study of beta chain features in type 1 diabetes. The antigens for these receptors are not known. What was sequenced were expressed TCRB transcripts, since all of the isolated RNA had been reverse transcribed. Libraries were prepared by immunoSEQ multiplex PCR; TCRdb keeps only in-frame clonotypes and omits some of them. The sample carries about 240,000 clones, 14% recorded once. The study's findings and limits: TCRB CDR3s were moderately but significantly shorter in Type 1 diabetes patients in all four CD4+ subsets.

Sequences were obtained from naive CD4+ T cells from blood. These receptors were taken from a man aged 25 to 40 with type 1 diabetes.

The V and J genes are TRBV27 and TRBJ2-3, with TRBD2 matching 13 bases. Germline CDR1 MNHEY, CDR2 SMNVEV (reference sequence). The CDR3 loop spans 15 amino acids. V was clipped by 6 bases and J by 3 bases; unmatched bases: 3. CDR3 in amino acids: CASRGLAGDTDTQYF. CDR3 DNA sequence: TGTGCCAGCAGAGGACTAGCGGGGGATACAGATACGCAGTATTTT.

The CDR3 DNA follows: TGTGCCAGCAGCTTAGGGCTAGCCTACAATGAGCAGTTCTTC. Translation: CASSLGLAYNEQFF. The chain combines TRBV7-9 with TRBJ2-1; D is unresolved. The CDR3 is made up of 14 amino acids. Trimming shortened V by 1 base and J by 2 bases, and 6 bases separated the two germline ends. The germline V gene encodes CDR1 SEHNR and CDR2 FQNEAQ (reference sequence).

The chain is built from TRBV6-1 and TRBJ2-5, with D perhaps TRBD2 (5 bases). The CDR3 extends over 15 amino acids. Germline V gene sequence: CDR1 MNHNS, CDR2 SASEGT. V gave up 1 base and J gave up 5 bases, with 14 bases separating them. The CDR3 bases are TGTGCCAGCAGTGAAGGAGACTTTCCGGGGGAGACCCAGTACTTC. Translating it yields CASSEGDFPGETQYF.

The J gene is TRBJ2-3, the V gene TRBV7-2; 7 bases align to TRBD2. The CDR3 is 15 residues long. Germline V CDR1 and CDR2: SGHTA, FQGNSA. V lost 4 bases to trimming and J lost 6 bases; unmatched junction nucleotides: 10. CDR3 loop: CASSSPSGLADTQYF. In DNA, the CDR3 is TGTGCCAGCAGCTCCCCTAGCGGACTTGCGGATACGCAGTATTTT.

A few counts support this clone. This CDR3 reads CAIRKGGSGNTGELFF. Written as DNA, the CDR3 is TGTGCCATCAGGAAAGGGGGATCAGGAAACACCGGGGAGCTGTTTTTT. The chain recombines TRBV10-3 with TRBJ2-2, with D tentatively TRBD1 (6 bases). Germline values: CDR1 ENHRY, CDR2 SYGVKD. CDR3 length equals 16 residues. Trimming removed 6 bases from V and 2 bases from J, with 16 bases in between.

The chain employs TRBV6-1 and TRBJ2-2; 7 nucleotides match TRBD2. The CDR3 extends over 14 amino acids. The V segment lost 8 bases and the J segment 3 bases; nucleotides outside the gene matches: 6. Germline loops: CDR1 MNHNS, CDR2 SASEGT. CDR3 sequence (DNA): TGTGCCAGCTTGTACAGCGGGGACACCGGGGAGCTGTTTTTT. Protein sequence: CASLYSGDTGELFF.

This chain connects TRBV11-2 to TRBJ1-2; D is uncertain. Trimming removed 5 bases from V and 5 bases from J, with 24 bases in between. Germline V gene data show CDR1 as SGHAT and CDR2 as FQNNGV. This CDR3 region has 17 residues. The CDR3 bases are TGTGCCAGCAGCCGTAGACGGGCGTCGACGGGAGTATATGGCTACACCTTC. Its protein is CASSRRRASTGVYGYTF.

The V and J genes are TRBV20-1 and TRBJ1-1; 8 nucleotides line up with TRBD1. The trim removed 5 bases at V and 6 bases at J, leaving 2 bases unmatched. CDR3 length: 11 residues. The germline gives CDR1 DFQATT, CDR2 SNEGSKA (reference sequence). In DNA, the CDR3 is TGCAGTGCTGGACAGGGCTCTGAAGCTTTCTTT. Translating gives CSAGQGSEAFF.

This rearrangement joins TRBV7-6 to TRBJ2-6; 10 bases align to TRBD1. Per the germline V gene, CDR1 is SGHVS and CDR2 is FNYEAQ. V was clipped by 1 base and J by 5 bases; unmatched bases: 11. The CDR3 is made up of 19 amino acids. The CDR3 sequence: CASSLGPGTGETRANVLTF. The CDR3 DNA is TGTGCCAGCAGCTTAGGCCCCGGGACAGGGGAAACTAGGGCCAACGTCCTGACTTTC.

This clone has only a few counts. The V call is TRBV2, the J call TRBJ1-4, with D unresolved. The CDR3 is 14 amino acids. The V end lost 3 bases, the J end lost 2 bases, and 7 bases lay between the germline ends. From germline, CDR1 is SNHLY and CDR2 FYNNEI. CDR3 loop: CASSDWQTNEKLFF. The CDR3 DNA follows: TGTGCCAGCAGTGACTGGCAGACTAATGAAAAACTGTTTTTT.